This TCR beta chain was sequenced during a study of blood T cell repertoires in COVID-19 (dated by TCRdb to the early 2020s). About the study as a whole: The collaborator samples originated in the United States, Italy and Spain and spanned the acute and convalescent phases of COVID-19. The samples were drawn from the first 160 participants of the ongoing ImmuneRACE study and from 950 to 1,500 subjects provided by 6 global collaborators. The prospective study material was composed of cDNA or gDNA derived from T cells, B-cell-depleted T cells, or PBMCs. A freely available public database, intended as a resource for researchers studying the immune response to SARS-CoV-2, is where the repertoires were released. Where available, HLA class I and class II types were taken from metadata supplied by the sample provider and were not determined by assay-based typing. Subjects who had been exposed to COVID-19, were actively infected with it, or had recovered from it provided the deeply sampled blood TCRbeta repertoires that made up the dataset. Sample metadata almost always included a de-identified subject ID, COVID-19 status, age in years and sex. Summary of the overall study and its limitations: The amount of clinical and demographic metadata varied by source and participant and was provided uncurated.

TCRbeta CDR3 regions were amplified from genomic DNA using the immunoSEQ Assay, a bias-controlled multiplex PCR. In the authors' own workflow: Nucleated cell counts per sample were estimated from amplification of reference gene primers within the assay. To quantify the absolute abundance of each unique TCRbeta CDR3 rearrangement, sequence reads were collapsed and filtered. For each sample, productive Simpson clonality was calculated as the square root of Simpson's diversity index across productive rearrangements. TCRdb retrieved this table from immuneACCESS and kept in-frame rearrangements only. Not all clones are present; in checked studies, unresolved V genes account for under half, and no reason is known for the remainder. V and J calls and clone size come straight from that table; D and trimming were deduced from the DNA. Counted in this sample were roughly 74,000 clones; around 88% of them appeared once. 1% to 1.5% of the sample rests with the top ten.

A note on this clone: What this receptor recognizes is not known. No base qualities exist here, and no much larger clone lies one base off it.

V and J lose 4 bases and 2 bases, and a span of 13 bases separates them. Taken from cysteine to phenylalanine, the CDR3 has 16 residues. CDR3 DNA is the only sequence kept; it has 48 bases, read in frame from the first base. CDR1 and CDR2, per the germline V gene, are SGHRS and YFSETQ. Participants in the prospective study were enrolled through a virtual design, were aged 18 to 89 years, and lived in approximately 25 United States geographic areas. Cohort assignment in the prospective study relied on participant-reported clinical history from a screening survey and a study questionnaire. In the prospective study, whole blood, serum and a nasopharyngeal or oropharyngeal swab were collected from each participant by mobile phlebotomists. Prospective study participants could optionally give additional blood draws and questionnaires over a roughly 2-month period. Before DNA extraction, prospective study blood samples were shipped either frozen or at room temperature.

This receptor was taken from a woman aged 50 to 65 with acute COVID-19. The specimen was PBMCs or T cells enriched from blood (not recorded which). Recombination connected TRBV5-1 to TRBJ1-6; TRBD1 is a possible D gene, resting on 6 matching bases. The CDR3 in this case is CASSTGQNTYNSPLHF. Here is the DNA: TGCGCCAGCAGCACTGGACAGAACACCTATAATTCACCCCTCCACTTT.